The clone carrying this TCR beta chain occurred once. Its antigen remains unknown. Some clones are missing from TCRdb's copy, which holds only in-frame ones; the method was immunoSEQ multiplex PCR. Counted here are some 150,000 clones, roughly 90% occurring once; the ten biggest clones make up about 3.3%. The data are from a study of T cell responses to AZD1222 COVID-19 vaccine. Study-level findings and limits: In all cases, repertoires were sampled only after the peak T cell response. There were mostly white British donors and more females than males, and clonal diversity was possibly underestimated. Of the AZD1222 recipients, only 5 to 7 were seropositive at baseline. Nearly half of the spike-specific TCRs reportedly recognize variant regions that carry no mutations.

Germline V lookup: CDR1 MDHEN, CDR2 SYDVKM. This CDR3 region has 12 residues. With 4 bases removed from V and 6 bases from J, the gap between germline ends came to 7 bases. The starting material was peripheral blood, obtained 28 days after the second AZD1222 dose. The TCR sequence derives from an adult who received the AZD1222 COVID-19 vaccine. The chain carries TRBV28 and TRBJ1-5, with D tentatively TRBD1 (5 bases). The CDR3 sequence: CASSSGIQPQHF. CDR3 in DNA: TGTGCCAGCAGTTCAGGGATTCAGCCCCAGCATTTT. Full variable domain (missing parts from reference TRBV28 and TRBJ1-5): DVKVTQSSRYLVKRTGEKVFLECVQDMDHENMFWYRQDPGLGLRLIYFSYDVKMKEKGDIPEGYSVSREKKERFSLILESASTNQTSMYLCASSSGIQPQHFGDGTRLSIL.